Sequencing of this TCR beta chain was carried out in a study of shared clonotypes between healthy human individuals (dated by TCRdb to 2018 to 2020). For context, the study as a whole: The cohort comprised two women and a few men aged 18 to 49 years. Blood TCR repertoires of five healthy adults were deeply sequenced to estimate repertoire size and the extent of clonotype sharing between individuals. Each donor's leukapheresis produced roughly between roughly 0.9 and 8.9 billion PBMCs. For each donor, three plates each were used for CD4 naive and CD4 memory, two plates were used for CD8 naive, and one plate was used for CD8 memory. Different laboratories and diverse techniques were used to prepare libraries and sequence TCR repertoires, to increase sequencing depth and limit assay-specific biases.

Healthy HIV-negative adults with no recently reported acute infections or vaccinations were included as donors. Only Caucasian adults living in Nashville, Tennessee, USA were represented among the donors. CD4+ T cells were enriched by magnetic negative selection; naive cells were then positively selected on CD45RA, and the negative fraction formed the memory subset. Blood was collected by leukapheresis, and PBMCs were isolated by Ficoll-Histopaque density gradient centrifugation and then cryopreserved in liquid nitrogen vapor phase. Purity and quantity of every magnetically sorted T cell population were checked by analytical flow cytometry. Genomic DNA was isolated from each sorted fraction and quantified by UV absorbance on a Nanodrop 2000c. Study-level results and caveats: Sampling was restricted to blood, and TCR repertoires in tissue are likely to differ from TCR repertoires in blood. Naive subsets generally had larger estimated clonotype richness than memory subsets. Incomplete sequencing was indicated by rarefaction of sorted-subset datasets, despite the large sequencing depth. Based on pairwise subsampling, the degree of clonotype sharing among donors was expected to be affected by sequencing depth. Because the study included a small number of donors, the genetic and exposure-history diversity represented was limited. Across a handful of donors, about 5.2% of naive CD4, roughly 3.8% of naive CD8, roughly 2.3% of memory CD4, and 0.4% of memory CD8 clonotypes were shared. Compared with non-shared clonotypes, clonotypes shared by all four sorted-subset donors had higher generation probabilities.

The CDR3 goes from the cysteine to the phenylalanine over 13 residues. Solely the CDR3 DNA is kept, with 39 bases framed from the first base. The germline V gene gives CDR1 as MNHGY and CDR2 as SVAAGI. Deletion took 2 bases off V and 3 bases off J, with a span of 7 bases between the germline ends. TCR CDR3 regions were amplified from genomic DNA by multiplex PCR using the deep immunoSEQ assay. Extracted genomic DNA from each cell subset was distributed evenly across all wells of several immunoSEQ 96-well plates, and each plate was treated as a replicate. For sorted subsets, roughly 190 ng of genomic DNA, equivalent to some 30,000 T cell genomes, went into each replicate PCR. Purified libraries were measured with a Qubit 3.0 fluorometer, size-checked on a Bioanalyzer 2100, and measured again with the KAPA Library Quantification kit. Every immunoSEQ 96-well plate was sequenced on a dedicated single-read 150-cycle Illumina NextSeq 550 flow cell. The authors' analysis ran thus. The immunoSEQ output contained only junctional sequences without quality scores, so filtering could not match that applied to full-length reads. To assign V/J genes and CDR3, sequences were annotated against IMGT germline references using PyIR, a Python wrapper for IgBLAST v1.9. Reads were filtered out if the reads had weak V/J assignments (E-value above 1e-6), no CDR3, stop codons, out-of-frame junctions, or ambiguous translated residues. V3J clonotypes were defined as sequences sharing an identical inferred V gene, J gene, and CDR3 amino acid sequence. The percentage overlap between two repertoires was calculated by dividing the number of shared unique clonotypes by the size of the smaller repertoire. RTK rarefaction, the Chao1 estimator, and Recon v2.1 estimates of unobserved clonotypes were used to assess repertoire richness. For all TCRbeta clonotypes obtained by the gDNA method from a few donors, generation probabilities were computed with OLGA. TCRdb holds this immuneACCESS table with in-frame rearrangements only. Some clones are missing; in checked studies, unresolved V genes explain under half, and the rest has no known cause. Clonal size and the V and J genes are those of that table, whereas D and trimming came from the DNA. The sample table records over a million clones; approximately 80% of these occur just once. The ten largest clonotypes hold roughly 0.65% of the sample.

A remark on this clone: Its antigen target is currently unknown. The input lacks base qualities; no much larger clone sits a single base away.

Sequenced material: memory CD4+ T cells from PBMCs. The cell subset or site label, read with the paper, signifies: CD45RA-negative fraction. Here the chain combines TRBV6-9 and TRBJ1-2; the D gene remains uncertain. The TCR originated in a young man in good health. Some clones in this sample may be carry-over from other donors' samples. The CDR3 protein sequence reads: CASSYTGDYGYTF. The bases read TGTGCCAGCAGTTATACGGGTGACTATGGCTACACCTTC.